A single sample gave rise to the 17 T cell receptor beta chains below, sequenced in a study of PD-L1 blockade in urothelial cancer. The time point was: peripheral blood 6 weeks after treatment start. TCRdb's table, derived via immunoSEQ multiplex PCR, lists solely in-frame clones and lacks some. The sample contains tens of thousands of clones, approximately 84% of which appear only once. The sequences come from PBMCs, collected around atezolizumab (anti-PD-L1) treatment. These receptors were obtained from a man in his 60s with urothelial cancer.

The chain has TRBV28 and TRBJ2-7; TRBD2 matches 7 bases. CDR1 and CDR2 from the germline V gene are MDHEN and SYDVKM. J gave up 2 bases and V 3 bases, and 7 bases lay outside the gene matches. This CDR3 has 15 amino acids. In DNA form, the CDR3 reads TGTGCCAGCAGTTTTGGGAGGGTCGGGACCTACGAGCAGTACTTC. Amino acid sequence: CASSFGRVGTYEQYF.

The table lists this clone with a count of one. The chain is built from TRBV28 and TRBJ2-4; a weak D match, TRBD1 (6 bases). V lost 6 bases and J lost 1, with 16 bases in between. The CDR3 runs to 16 residues. Germline lookup yields CDR1 MDHEN and CDR2 SYDVKM. The CDR3 region is CASSHYMTGAKNIQYF. The CDR3 DNA sequence: TGTGCCAGCAGCCATTACATGACAGGTGCCAAAAACATTCAGTACTTC.

This rearrangement joins TRBV9 to TRBJ2-1; 10 nucleotides line up with TRBD2. The V gene's germline CDR1 is SGDLS and CDR2 YYNGEE. The V and J ends lost 4 bases and 0 bases, in that order; junction bases with no gene match: 16. This CDR3 is 20 amino acids long. The CDR3 loop is CASSPFRASGGHHSYNEQFF. For the CDR3, the DNA is TGTGCCAGCAGCCCCTTTCGGGCTAGCGGGGGTCACCACTCCTACAATGAGCAGTTCTTC.

CDR3 bases: TGTGCCAGCAGCTTGCAGTCACGGGAGGATTCACCCCTCCACTTT. Translation: CASSLQSREDSPLHF. The chain is built from TRBV7-2 and TRBJ1-6; D call uncertain. Germline CDR1 reads SGHTA; CDR2 reads FQGNSA. This CDR3 contains 15 residues. Between the trimmed V and J ends, which lost 3 bases and 8 bases, there was a span of 14 bases.

J is TRBJ2-3 and V is TRBV6-5; D might be TRBD2 (5 bases). V shed 6 bases and J shed 6 bases, with 10 bases lying between them. The CDR3 spans 12 residues. Germline CDR1 and CDR2: MNHEY and SVGAGI. DNA of the CDR3: TGTGCCAGCAGGACCAGCGGTGATACGCAGTATTTT. Protein: CASRTSGDTQYF.

The chain employs TRBV11-1 and TRBJ2-2; TRBD1 matches at 7 bases. This CDR3 contains 15 residues. The V gene end was trimmed by 5 bases and the J gene end by 7 bases; junction bases not matched to a gene: 10. CDR1 and CDR2 (germline): SGHAT, FQDESV (reference sequence). CDR3 coding DNA: TGTGCCAGCAGCCCCGAAGGGACAGCGGACGGGGAGCTGTTTTTT. This encodes CASSPEGTADGELFF.

The chain links TRBV6-6 to TRBJ2-3; 7 bases agree with TRBD2. Per the germline V gene, CDR1 is MNHNY and CDR2 is SVGAGI (reference sequence). V lost 2 bases to trimming and J lost 4 bases; unmatched junction nucleotides: 6. The CDR3 runs to 15 residues. Here the CDR3 DNA reads TGTGCCAGCAGTTACGTTCGGGGGGTCGCAGATACGCAGTATTTT. Translated: CASSYVRGVADTQYF.

The chain employs TRBV28 and TRBJ1-5; weak D call: TRBD1 (5 bases). Germline lookup yields CDR1 MDHEN and CDR2 SYDVKM. The length of the CDR3 is 15 residues. The DNA for the CDR3 is TGTGCATGGGGGGGGTTCGGCAGCAGCAATCAGCCCCAGCATTTT. This gives the protein CAWGGFGSSNQPQHF.

This clone was recorded once. J is TRBJ1-1 and V is TRBV9, with unresolved D. The CDR3 has 13 residues. With 4 bases removed from V and 3 bases from J, the gap between germline ends came to 10 bases. The germline CDR1 and CDR2 sequences are SGDLS and YYNGEE. The CDR3 DNA reads TGTGCCAGCAGCCAAGGGAGGTACACTGAAGCTTTCTTT. Amino acids: CASSQGRYTEAFF.

The chain carries TRBV6-1 and TRBJ2-7, with TRBD1 as a possible D gene (6 bases). The germline gives CDR1 MNHNS, CDR2 SASEGT. This CDR3 spans 13 amino acids. Deletions cut 6 bases from V and 5 bases from J, with 14 bases between. The CDR3 nucleotides read TGTGCCAGCAGGGAACCGGGACAAGACGAGCAGTACTTC. Protein: CASREPGQDEQYF.

Only one count was recorded for this clone. The gene calls are TRBV10-3 and TRBJ2-3; TRBD2 matches 12 bases. Germline V gene data show CDR1 as ENHRY and CDR2 as SYGVKD. This CDR3 region has 17 residues. J gave up 2 bases and V 6 bases, and 9 bases lay outside the gene matches. The CDR3 sequence: CAISPLTSGGTTDTQYF. Here the CDR3 DNA reads TGTGCCATCAGCCCCCTGACTAGCGGGGGTACCACAGATACGCAGTATTTT.

This rearrangement joins TRBV28 to TRBJ1-5; tentative D call: TRBD1 (6 bases). V lost 3 bases and J lost 5, with 11 bases in between. Per germline, CDR1 MDHEN and CDR2 SYDVKM. CDR3 size: 14 residues. The CDR3 DNA sequence: TGTGCCAGCAGTTTCCCCCAGGGGTATCAGCCCCAGCATTTT. This translates into CASSFPQGYQPQHF.

In its sample, this clone was seen once. The V call is TRBV6-5, the J call TRBJ1-4; 7 bases are a match to TRBD1. There are 14 residues in the CDR3. Germline lookup yields CDR1 MNHEY and CDR2 SVGAGI. Germline trimming cut 5 bases from V and 6 bases from J; bases unmatched to any gene: 6. The CDR3 spells CASSTGTVYEKLFF. The CDR3 DNA reads TGTGCCAGCAGTACTGGGACAGTCTATGAAAAACTGTTTTTT.

This clone came up once. The chain is built from TRBV4-2 and TRBJ2-6; TRBD1 matches 7 bases. Germline assignment: CDR1 LGHNA and CDR2 YNFKEQ. The CDR3 covers 16 residues. The V segment lost 4 bases and the J segment 4 bases; nucleotides outside the gene matches: 7. The CDR3 DNA follows: TGTGCCAGCAGCCCAGAGGGGGCGGCCGGGGCCAACGTCCTGACTTTC. This encodes CASSPEGAAGANVLTF.

The chain recombines TRBV6-4 with TRBJ2-1, with D unresolved. This CDR3 is 14 amino acids long. Per germline, CDR1 MRHNA and CDR2 SNTAGT. The germline V and J ends were trimmed by 7 bases and 8 bases, with 18 bases remaining between them. The CDR3 is CASKRSVFADEQFF. The DNA of the CDR3 is TGTGCCAGCAAAAGGTCGGTGTTTGCGGATGAGCAGTTCTTC.

The V gene is TRBV13, the J gene TRBJ2-7; 7 bases agree with TRBD1. CDR3 length: 15 amino acids. V gave up 6 bases and J gave up 2 bases; unmatched junction bases: 10. Germline V gene sequence: CDR1 PRHDT, CDR2 FYEKMQ (reference sequence). This CDR3 is CASRTSGTEPYEQYF. As DNA, the CDR3 is TGTGCCAGCAGAACCTCCGGGACAGAGCCCTACGAGCAGTACTTC.

This clone was detected only once. CDR3 loop: CASSEEGTGNGYTF. CDR3 bases: TGTGCCAGCAGTGAAGAAGGGACAGGGAACGGCTACACCTTC. V usage is TRBV2 and J usage is TRBJ1-2; 9 nucleotides line up with TRBD1. This CDR3 is built from 14 residues. Looked up from germline, CDR1 is SNHLY and CDR2 is FYNNEI. The junction had 5 bases not matched to a gene; V was cut back by 1 base and J by 8 bases.